What follows is one TCR beta chain and its context. In the original analysis: Reference gene primer amplification gave nucleated cell count estimates. Clones were sequenced by immunoSEQ multiplex PCR, and TCRdb holds only the in-frame ones, with some missing. V, J and clone size are those of that table, while D and trimming were read from the DNA. The data show approximately 50,000 clones, about nine tenths seen once. The data were obtained in a study of blood T cell repertoires in COVID-19. In the study overall: Italy, Spain and the United States were the sources of the convalescent and acute COVID-19 samples. From T cells, B-cell-depleted T cells, or PBMCs came the material, which was cDNA or gDNA.

The sequence came from a man aged 40-49 years with acute or convalescent COVID-19. Material: peripheral blood.

CDR3 DNA: TGTGCCAGCAGCAAAGATCTATGGGACAGGAGAAATGCTGGAAACACCATATATTTT. The encoded protein is CASSKDLWDRRNAGNTIYF. V usage is TRBV21-1 and J usage is TRBJ1-3; TRBD1 is the table's D call and was not checked against the DNA. TRBV21-1 corresponds to a pseudogene. The CDR3 contains 19 residues.